Listed below are T cell receptor beta chains from one sample, sequenced in a study of graft-versus-host responses after intestinal transplantation. The antigens of these receptors remain unknown. Only in-frame clones appear in the TCRdb table, and some are missing; sequencing was by immunoSEQ multiplex PCR. The sample gives 90,000 to 120,000 clones, approximately 90% of which show up once; roughly 0.64% is in the top ten. Source: unstimulated CD4+ T cells sorted from spleen or lymph node cells, taken before transplant. All receptors derive from a human donor who was the organ donor for an intestinal transplant. CDR3s include the opening cysteine and the closing phenylalanine or tryptophan. The D gene is left open where the match is weak. A clone size is listed for some rows: how often the clone was seen (once, few, many), or a class if it is expanded.

J | D | size | V | CDR3 | DNA
TRBJ2-1 | - | - | TRBV25-1 | CASTPLGGSNEQFF | TGTGCCAGCACCCCTTTAGGGGGGAGTAATGAGCAGTTCTTC
TRBJ1-1 | - | - | TRBV29-1 | CSVERRQWTEAFF | TGCAGCGTTGAACGGCGACAGTGGACTGAAGCTTTCTTT
TRBJ1-2 | TRBD1 | - | TRBV15 | CATSRDFVQDRGLYTF | TGTGCCACCAGCAGAGATTTCGTCCAGGACAGGGGTCTTTACACCTTC
TRBJ2-7 | - | - | TRBV18 | CASSPRDNAYEQYF | TGTGCCAGCTCACCTCGGGACAACGCCTACGAGCAGTACTTC
TRBJ2-7 | - | - | TRBV7-3 | CASSLGSTATYEQYF | TGTGCCAGCAGCTTGGGATCGACGGCGACCTACGAGCAGTACTTC
TRBJ2-6 | - | - | TRBV5-3 | CARSLRHSSGANVLTF | TGTGCCAGAAGCTTGAGGCACAGCTCTGGGGCCAACGTCCTGACTTTC
TRBJ2-3 | - | - | TRBV9 | CASSVDFGGDTQYF | TGTGCCAGCAGCGTGGACTTTGGAGGAGATACGCAGTATTTT
TRBJ2-6 | - | - | TRBV5-1 | CASSLPISGANVLTF | TGCGCCAGCAGCCTCCCAATCTCTGGGGCCAACGTCCTGACTTTC
TRBJ1-2 | - | - | TRBV6-5 | CASSERIYGYTF | TGTGCCAGCAGTGAAAGGATCTATGGCTACACCTTC
TRBJ2-5 | TRBD2 | - | TRBV27 | CASNRAGGPGETQYF | TGTGCCAGCAACAGAGCGGGGGGGCCCGGAGAGACCCAGTACTTC
TRBJ1-6 | - | - | TRBV5-6 | CASSREKNSPLHF | TGTGCCAGCAGCCGGGAGAAAAATTCACCCCTCCACTTT
TRBJ2-1 | TRBD2 | - | TRBV6-5 | CASSYLAGGQNEQFF | TGTGCCAGCAGTTACCTAGCGGGGGGGCAGAATGAGCAGTTCTTC
TRBJ2-5 | TRBD2 | - | TRBV5-4 | CASSLGDYRSQETQYF | TGTGCCAGCAGCTTAGGGGACTACCGGAGTCAAGAGACCCAGTACTTC
TRBJ1-5 | TRBD1 | - | TRBV7-9 | CASSLGSGGLRNQPQHF | TGTGCCAGCAGCTTAGGGTCAGGGGGCCTTCGCAATCAGCCCCAGCATTTT
TRBJ2-5 | - | - | TRBV4-2 | CASSQGVTGTGRETQYF | TGTGCCAGCAGCCAAGGGGTTACTGGTACGGGGCGAGAGACCCAGTACTTC
TRBJ2-5 | TRBD2 | - | TRBV11-2 | CASSSQGWEGSQYF | TGTGCCAGCAGCTCTCAAGGCTGGGAGGGGAGCCAGTACTTC
TRBJ1-5 | - | once | TRBV30 | CAWSRMGNQPQHF | TGTGCCTGGAGTAGGATGGGCAATCAGCCCCAGCATTTT
TRBJ2-5 | TRBD1 | - | TRBV5-1 | CASKEGTGEETQYF | TGCGCCAGCAAGGAAGGGACAGGGGAAGAGACCCAGTACTTC
TRBJ2-1 | - | few | TRBV6-1 | CASSVSDHYNEQFF | TGTGCCAGCAGTGTGTCGGACCACTACAATGAGCAGTTCTTC
TRBJ2-5 | TRBD1 | - | TRBV5-1 | CASSWGTGQTQYF | TGCGCCAGCAGCTGGGGGACAGGACAGACCCAGTACTTC
TRBJ1-5 | TRBD1 | - | TRBV2 | CASRGTAYNQPQHF | TGTGCCAGCAGAGGGACAGCCTACAATCAGCCCCAGCATTTT
TRBJ2-5 | - | - | TRBV18 | CASSLQETQYF | TGTGCCAGCTCACTCCAAGAGACCCAGTACTTC